This T cell receptor (beta chain) was identified in a study of shared clonotypes between healthy human individuals. Points from the study as a whole: Depth was large, yet rarefaction showed that sorted-subset sequencing was incomplete.

Notes on this clone: The antigen remains unidentified.

This table comes from immunoSEQ multiplex PCR, and its TCRdb copy is limited to in-frame clones, with some not included. The data hold fewer than 3 million clones, with approximately 90% observed a single time. Sequencing input: naive CD4+ T cells from PBMCs. Subset described: CD45RA+ positively selected. The sequence derives from a man aged 18 to 29 in good health. Some clones in this sample may be carry-over from other donors' samples.

In nucleotides, the CDR3 is TGTGCCAGCGGAGATCAGGGGTTTGAAAAACTGTTTTTT. Encoded protein: CASGDQGFEKLFF. The J gene is TRBJ1-4, the V gene TRBV27, with a possible D match to TRBD1 (6 bases). Germline V CDR1 and CDR2: MNHEY, SMNVEV (reference sequence). The V end lost 8 bases, the J end lost 7 bases, and 14 bases lay between the germline ends. CDR3 size: 13 residues.